This T cell receptor (beta chain) was identified during a study of early stage breast cancer tumors. The table came from immunoSEQ multiplex PCR; TCRdb's copy has only in-frame clones and leaves some out. The sample comprises 25,000 to 35,000 clones, approximately 54% of which are singletons, and 8.5% rests with the top ten. This clone came up a few times. J gave up 5 bases and V 3 bases, and 10 bases lay outside the gene matches. Germline V CDR1 and CDR2: ENHRY, SYGVKD. This CDR3 contains 15 residues. Sequencing was done on a sample of breast tumor tissue. This TCR was recovered from a person aged 50 to 59 with breast cancer. This chain uses TRBV10-3 with TRBJ2-7; 7 positions match TRBD1. CDR3 DNA: TGTGCCATCAGTGAATCGACAGGGATCCGGGACGAGCAGTACTTC. Protein product: CAISESTGIRDEQYF.